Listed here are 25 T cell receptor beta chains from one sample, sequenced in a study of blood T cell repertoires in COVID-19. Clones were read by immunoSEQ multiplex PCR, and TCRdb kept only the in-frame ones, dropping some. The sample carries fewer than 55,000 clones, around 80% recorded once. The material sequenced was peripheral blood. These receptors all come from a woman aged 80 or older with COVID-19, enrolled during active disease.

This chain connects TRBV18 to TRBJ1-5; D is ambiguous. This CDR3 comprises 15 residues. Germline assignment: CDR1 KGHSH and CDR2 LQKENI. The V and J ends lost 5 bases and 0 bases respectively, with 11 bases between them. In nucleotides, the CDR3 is TGTGCCAGCTCAGTTTCGGGAAATAGCAATCAGCCCCAGCATTTT. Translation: CASSVSGNSNQPQHF.

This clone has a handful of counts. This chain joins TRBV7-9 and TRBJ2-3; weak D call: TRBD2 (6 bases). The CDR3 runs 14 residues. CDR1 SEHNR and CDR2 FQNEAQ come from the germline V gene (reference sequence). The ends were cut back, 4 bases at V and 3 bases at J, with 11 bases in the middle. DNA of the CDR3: TGTGCCAGCAGCTCTTCGGGGAGGACAGATACGCAGTATTTT. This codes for CASSSSGRTDTQYF.

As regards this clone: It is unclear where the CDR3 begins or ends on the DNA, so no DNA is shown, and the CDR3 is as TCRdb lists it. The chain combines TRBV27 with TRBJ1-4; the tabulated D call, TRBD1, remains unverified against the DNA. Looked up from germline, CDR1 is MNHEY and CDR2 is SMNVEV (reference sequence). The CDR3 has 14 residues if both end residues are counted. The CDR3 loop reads CASSFGPGDEKLFF.

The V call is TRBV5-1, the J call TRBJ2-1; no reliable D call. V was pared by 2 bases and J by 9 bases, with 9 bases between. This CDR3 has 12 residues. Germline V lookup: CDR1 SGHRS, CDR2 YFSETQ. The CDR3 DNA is TGCGCCAGCAGCTTAAGCGTTGGTGAGCAGTTCTTC. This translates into CASSLSVGEQFF.

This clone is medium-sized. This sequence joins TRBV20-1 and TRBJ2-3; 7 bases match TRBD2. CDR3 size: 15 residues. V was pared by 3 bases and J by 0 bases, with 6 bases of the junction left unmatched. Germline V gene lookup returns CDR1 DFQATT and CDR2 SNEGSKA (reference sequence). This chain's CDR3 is CSASAGVHSTDTQYF. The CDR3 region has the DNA TGCAGTGCTAGTGCGGGAGTCCACAGCACAGATACGCAGTATTTT.

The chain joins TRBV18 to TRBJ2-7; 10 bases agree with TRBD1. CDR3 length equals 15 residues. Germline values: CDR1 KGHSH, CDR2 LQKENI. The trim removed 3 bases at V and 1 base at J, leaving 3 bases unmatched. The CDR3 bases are TGTGCCAGCTCACCCCTGGACAGGGGGTCCTACGAGCAGTACTTC. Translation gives CASSPLDRGSYEQYF.

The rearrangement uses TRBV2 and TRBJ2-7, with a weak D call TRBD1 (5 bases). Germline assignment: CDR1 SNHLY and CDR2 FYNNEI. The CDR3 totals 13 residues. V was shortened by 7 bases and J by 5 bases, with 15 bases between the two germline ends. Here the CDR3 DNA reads TGTGCCAGCATCAGGGCCCCTATGGACGAGCAGTACTTC. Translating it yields CASIRAPMDEQYF.

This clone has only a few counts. The CDR3 nucleotides read TGTGCCAGCAGGACGGGGGGACAGCCCCAGCATTTT. This gives the protein CASRTGGQPQHF. The chain employs TRBV2 and TRBJ1-5; D possibly corresponds to TRBD1 (5 bases). The CDR3 contains 12 residues. Germline V gene sequence: CDR1 SNHLY, CDR2 FYNNEI. Deletions cut 6 bases from V and 7 bases from J, with 10 bases between. The full variable domain, its missing parts supplied by reference TRBV2 and TRBJ1-5, is EPEVTQTPSHQVTQMGQEVILRCVPISNHLYFYWYRQILGQKVEFLVSFYNNEISEKSEIFDDQFSVERPDGSNFTLKIRSTKLEDSAMYFCASRTGGQPQHFGDGTRLSIL.

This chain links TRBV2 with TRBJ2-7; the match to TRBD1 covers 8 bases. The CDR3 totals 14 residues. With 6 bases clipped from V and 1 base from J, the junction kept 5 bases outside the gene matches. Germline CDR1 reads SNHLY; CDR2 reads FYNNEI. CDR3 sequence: CASRSGTGSYEQYF. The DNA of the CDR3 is TGTGCCAGCAGATCCGGGACAGGTTCCTACGAGCAGTACTTC.

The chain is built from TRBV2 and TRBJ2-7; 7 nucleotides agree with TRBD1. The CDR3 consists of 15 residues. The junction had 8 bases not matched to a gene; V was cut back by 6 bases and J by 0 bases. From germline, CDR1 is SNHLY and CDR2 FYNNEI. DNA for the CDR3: TGTGCCAGCAGCCGACAGGGTGGATTCTCCTACGAGCAGTACTTC. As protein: CASSRQGGFSYEQYF. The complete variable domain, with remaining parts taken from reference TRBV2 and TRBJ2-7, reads EPEVTQTPSHQVTQMGQEVILRCVPISNHLYFYWYRQILGQKVEFLVSFYNNEISEKSEIFDDQFSVERPDGSNFTLKIRSTKLEDSAMYFCASSRQGGFSYEQYFGPGTRLTVT.

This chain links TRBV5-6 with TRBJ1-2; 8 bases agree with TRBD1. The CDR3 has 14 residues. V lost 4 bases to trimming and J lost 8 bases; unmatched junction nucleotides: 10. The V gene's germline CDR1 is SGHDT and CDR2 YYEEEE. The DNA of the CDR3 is TGTGCCAGCAGCCACAGGACAGGGACATTAGGCTACACCTTC. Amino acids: CASSHRTGTLGYTF.

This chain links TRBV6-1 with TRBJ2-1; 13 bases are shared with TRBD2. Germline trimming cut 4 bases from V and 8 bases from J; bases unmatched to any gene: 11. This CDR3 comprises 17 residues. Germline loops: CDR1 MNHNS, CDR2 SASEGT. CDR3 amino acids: CASSAPGLAGFSHEQFF. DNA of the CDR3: TGTGCCAGCAGTGCCCCGGGACTAGCGGGATTTAGCCATGAGCAGTTCTTC.

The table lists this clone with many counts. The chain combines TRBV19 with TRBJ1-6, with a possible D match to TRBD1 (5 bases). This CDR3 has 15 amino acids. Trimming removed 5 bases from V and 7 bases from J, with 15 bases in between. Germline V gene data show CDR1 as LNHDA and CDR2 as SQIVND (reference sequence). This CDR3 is CASSLDGAGNSPLHF. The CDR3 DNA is TGTGCCAGTAGTCTCGATGGGGCGGGGAATTCACCCCTCCACTTT.

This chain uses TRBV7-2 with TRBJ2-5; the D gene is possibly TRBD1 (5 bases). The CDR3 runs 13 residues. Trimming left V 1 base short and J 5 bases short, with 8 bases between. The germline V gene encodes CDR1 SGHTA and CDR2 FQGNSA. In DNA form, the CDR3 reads TGTGCCAGCAGCTTAGTCAGGGCGGAGACCCAGTACTTC. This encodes CASSLVRAETQYF.

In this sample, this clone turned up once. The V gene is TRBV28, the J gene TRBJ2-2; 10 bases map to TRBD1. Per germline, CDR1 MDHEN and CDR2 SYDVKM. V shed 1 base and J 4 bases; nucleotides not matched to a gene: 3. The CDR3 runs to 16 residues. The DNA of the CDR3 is TGTGCCAGCAGTTTATTACGGACAGGGGGCACCGGGGAGCTGTTTTTT. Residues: CASSLLRTGGTGELFF.

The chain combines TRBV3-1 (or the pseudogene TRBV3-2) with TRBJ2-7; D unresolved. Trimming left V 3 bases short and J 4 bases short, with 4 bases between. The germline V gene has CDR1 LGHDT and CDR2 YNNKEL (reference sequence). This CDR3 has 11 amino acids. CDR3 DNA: TGTGCCAGCAGCCAGCTATACGAGCAGTACTTC. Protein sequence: CASSQLYEQYF.

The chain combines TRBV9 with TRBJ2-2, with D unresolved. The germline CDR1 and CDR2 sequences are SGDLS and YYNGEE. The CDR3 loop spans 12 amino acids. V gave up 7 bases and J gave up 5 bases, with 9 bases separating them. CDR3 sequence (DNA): TGTGCCAGCGAGGCGGTGACCGGGGAGCTGTTTTTT. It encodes CASEAVTGELFF. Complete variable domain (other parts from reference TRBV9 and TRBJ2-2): DSGVTQTPKHLITATGQRVTLRCSPRSGDLSVYWYQQSLDQGLQFLIQYYNGEERAKGNILERFSAQQFPDLHSELNLSSLELGDSALYFCASEAVTGELFFGEGSRLTVL.

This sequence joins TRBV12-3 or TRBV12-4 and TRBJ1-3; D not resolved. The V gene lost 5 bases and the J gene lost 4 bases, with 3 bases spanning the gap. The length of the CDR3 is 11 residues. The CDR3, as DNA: TGTGCCAGCAGTCAGGGAAACACCATATATTTT. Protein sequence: CASSQGNTIYF.

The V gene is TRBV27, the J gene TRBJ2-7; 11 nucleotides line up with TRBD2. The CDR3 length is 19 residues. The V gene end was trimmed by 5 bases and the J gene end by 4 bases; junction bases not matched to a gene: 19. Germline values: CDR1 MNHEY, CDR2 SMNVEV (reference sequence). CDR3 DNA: TGTGCCAGCAGTCAGGGGTCGGGGATAGCGGGAGGGCCGGTGTACGAGCAGTACTTC. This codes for CASSQGSGIAGGPVYEQYF.

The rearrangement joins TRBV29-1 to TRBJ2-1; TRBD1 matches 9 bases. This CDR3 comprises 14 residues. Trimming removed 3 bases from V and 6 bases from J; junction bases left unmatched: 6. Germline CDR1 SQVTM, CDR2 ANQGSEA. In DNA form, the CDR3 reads TGCAGCGTTGAGGGACAGGGAGGGATCAATGAGCAGTTCTTC. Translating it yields CSVEGQGGINEQFF.

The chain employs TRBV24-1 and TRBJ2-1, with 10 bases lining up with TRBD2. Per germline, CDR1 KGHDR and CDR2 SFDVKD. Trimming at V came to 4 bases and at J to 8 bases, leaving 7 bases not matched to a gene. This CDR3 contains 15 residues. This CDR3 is CATSDPAGGGDEQFF. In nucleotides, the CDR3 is TGTGCCACCAGTGACCCAGCGGGAGGGGGGGATGAGCAGTTCTTC.

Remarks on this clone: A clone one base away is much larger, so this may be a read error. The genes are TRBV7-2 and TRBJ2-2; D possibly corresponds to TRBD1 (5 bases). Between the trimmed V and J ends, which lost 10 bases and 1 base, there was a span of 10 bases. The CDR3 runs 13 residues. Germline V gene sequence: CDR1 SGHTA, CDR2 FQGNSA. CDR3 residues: CATRTRNTGELFF. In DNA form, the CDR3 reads TGTGCCACCCGGACACGGAACACCGGGGAGCTGTTTTTT.

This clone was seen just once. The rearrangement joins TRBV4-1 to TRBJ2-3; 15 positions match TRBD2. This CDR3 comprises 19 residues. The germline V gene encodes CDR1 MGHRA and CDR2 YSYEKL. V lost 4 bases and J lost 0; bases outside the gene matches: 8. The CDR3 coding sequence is TGCGCCAGCAGCCTCCTAGGACTAGCGGGAGGGAGAAGCACAGATACGCAGTATTTT. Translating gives CASSLLGLAGGRSTDTQYF.

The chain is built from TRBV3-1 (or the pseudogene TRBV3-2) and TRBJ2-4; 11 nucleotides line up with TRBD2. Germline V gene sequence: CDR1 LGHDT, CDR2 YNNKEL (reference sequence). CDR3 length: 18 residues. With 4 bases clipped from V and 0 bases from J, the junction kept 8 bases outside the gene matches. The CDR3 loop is CASSPTSGRSRAKNIQYF. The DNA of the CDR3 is TGTGCCAGCAGCCCCACTAGCGGGAGATCCAGAGCCAAAAACATTCAGTACTTC.

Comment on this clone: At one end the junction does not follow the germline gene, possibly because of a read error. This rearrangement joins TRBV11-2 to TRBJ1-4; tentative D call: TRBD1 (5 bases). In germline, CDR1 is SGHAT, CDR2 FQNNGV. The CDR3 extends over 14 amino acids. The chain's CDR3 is CASSLDRTSYRGTF. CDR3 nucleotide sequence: TGTGCCAGCAGCTTGGATAGGACATCCTACCGCGGGACTTTT.